The source of this TCR beta chain is a study of identical twins. The CDR3 loop spans 13 amino acids. Germline assignment: CDR1 MNHNS and CDR2 SASEGT. V lost 3 bases and J lost 5; bases outside the gene matches: 2. This clonotype appeared many times. What it recognizes is unknown. The authors used template switching to add a universal primer site and gave cDNA unique molecular identifiers. From the 5' RACE reads, TCRdb called clonotypes with MiXCR, one entry per CDR3 protein. The table includes about 150,000 distinct CDR3 sequences, under 4.5% detected once. Points from the study as a whole: Abundant beta clonotypes from cord blood bore fewer insertions; memory repertoires lacked this pattern.

Every one of the donors was a healthy Caucasian. The chain joins TRBV6-1 to TRBJ2-7; 9 bases line up with TRBD1. The sample consisted of memory T cells sorted from blood. The receptor was derived from a man between 18 and 35 years old in good health. The CDR3 sequence: CASSDGQGNEQYF. The CDR3 DNA reads TGTGCCAGCAGTGACGGACAGGGGAACGAGCAGTACTTC.